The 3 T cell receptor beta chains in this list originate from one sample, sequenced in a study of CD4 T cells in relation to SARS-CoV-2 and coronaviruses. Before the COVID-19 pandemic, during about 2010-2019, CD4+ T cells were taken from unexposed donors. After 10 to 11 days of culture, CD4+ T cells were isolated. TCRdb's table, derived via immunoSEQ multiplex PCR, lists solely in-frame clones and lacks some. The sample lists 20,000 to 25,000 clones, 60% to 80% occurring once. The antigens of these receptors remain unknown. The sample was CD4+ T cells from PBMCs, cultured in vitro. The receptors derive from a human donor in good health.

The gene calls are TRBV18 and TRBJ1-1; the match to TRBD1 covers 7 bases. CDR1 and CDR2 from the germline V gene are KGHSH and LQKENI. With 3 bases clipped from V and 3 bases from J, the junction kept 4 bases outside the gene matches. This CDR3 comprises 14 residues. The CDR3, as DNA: TGTGCCAGCTCACCCCCAGGGGGATACACTGAAGCTTTCTTT. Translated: CASSPPGGYTEAFF. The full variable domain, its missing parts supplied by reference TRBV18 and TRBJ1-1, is NAGVMQNPRHLVRRRGQEARLRCSPMKGHSHVYWYRQLPEEGLKFMVYLQKENIIDESGMPKERFSAEFPKEGPSILRIQQVVRGDSAAYFCASSPPGGYTEAFFGQGTRLTVV.

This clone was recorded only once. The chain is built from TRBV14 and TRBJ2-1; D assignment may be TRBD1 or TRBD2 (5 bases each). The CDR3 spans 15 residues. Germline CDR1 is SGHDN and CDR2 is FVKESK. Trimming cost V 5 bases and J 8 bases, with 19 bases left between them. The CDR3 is CASSEGLSMGDEQFF. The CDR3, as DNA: TGTGCCAGCAGCGAGGGGCTCTCTATGGGGGATGAGCAGTTCTTC.

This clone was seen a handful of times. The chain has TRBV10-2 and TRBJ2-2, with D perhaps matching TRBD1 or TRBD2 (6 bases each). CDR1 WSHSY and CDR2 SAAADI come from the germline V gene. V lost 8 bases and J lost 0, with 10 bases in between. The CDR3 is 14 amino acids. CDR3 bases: TGCGCCAGCTCGGAGGGGGCGAACACCGGGGAGCTGTTTTTT. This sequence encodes CASSEGANTGELFF.